Shown below are 27 T cell receptor beta chains from a single sample sequenced in a study of regulatory T cells in long-lasting Graves disease. The authors built TCR beta libraries using iRepertoire HTBI primers and Arm-PCR of CDR3 regions. TCRdb recomputed calls from the multiplex PCR reads with MiXCR, one row per CDR3 protein. This sample has approximately 440,000 distinct CDR3 sequences, with around 22% found just once. Time point described: persistent/refractory GD, antithyroid drugs over 5 years with positive TRAb. The TCR library was prepared using RNA isolated from PBMCs. This material consisted of peripheral blood mononuclear cells (PBMCs), taken when the disease was refractory, from a patient treated with antithyroid drugs. These receptors came from a female donor with Graves disease.

Note on this clonotype: Being one base from a much bigger clone, this may be a read error. The V call is TRBV7-3, the J call TRBJ2-7; 9 positions agree with TRBD2. J gave up 5 bases and V 2 bases, and 13 bases lay outside the gene matches. CDR1 and CDR2 (germline): SGHTA, FQGTGA. The length of the CDR3 is 17 residues. CDR3 amino acids: CASSLEELAGAPHEQYF. CDR3 nucleotides: TGTGCCAGCAGCTTAGAGGAGTTAGCGGGAGCCCCCCACGAGCAGTACTTC.

V is TRBV4-1 and J is TRBJ2-7; the D is unclear. Germline V CDR1 and CDR2: MGHRA, YSYEKL. The CDR3 runs to 15 residues. V lost 0 bases and J 2 bases, leaving 11 bases between the germline ends. The CDR3, as DNA: TGCGCCAGCAGCCAAGATCTAGGGAATACCTACGAGCAGTACTTC. Translated: CASSQDLGNTYEQYF.

The rearrangement uses TRBV28 and TRBJ1-1, with D unclear. CDR1 and CDR2 from the germline V gene are MDHEN and SYDVKM. The CDR3 has 15 amino acids. Trimming removed 7 bases from V and 3 bases from J, with 18 bases in between. The CDR3 coding sequence is TGTGCCAGCATTCTCTCCGGAACAGCGTACACTGAAGCTTTCTTT. Translating gives CASILSGTAYTEAFF.

This clonotype occurred many times. V usage is TRBV2 and J usage is TRBJ1-4; no clear D. Germline-derived CDR1 and CDR2 are SNHLY and FYNNEI. Between the trimmed V and J ends, which lost 4 bases and 7 bases, there was a span of 10 bases. This CDR3 spans 13 amino acids. CDR3 amino acids: CASSVRTGEKLFF. The DNA for the CDR3 is TGTGCCAGCAGTGTCAGGACCGGTGAAAAACTGTTTTTT.

The chain carries TRBV6-2 or TRBV6-3 and TRBJ1-3; 7 positions match TRBD1. J gave up 4 bases and V 5 bases, and 2 bases lay outside the gene matches. The germline gives CDR1 MNHEY, CDR2 SVGEGT. This CDR3 has 13 residues. CDR3 DNA sequence: TGTGCCAGCAGTACGGACAGGGGAAACACCATATATTTT. It yields the protein CASSTDRGNTIYF.

The genes are TRBV5-6 and TRBJ1-1, with a possible D match to TRBD1 (5 bases). The CDR3 extends over 16 amino acids. V dropped 3 bases and J dropped 2 bases, with 17 bases sitting between them. From germline, CDR1 is SGHDT and CDR2 YYEEEE. The CDR3 protein is CASSSGEGEFNTEAFF. The CDR3 nucleotides read TGTGCCAGCAGCTCGGGGGAGGGCGAATTCAACACTGAAGCTTTCTTT.

This clonotype occurred a few times. The rearrangement uses TRBV3-1 and TRBJ2-5; a possible D gene is TRBD2 (5 bases). Per germline, CDR1 LGHDT and CDR2 YNNKEL (reference sequence). V was trimmed by 0 bases and J by 2 bases, leaving 7 bases between them. The CDR3 has 14 amino acids. CDR3 DNA: TGTGCCAGCAGCCAAGAGACTACACAAGAGACCCAGTACTTC. This codes for CASSQETTQETQYF.

This clonotype has a count of ten or more. The chain carries TRBV7-8 and TRBJ1-1; D might be TRBD1 (5 bases). CDR3 length equals 16 residues. Germline CDR1 reads SGHVS; CDR2 reads FQNEAQ. V was pared by 4 bases and J by 2 bases, with 17 bases between. CDR3 amino acids: CASSSRGGYGNTEAFF. CDR3 DNA: TGTGCCAGCAGCTCGCGCGGGGGGTATGGAAACACTGAAGCTTTCTTT.

This clonotype was counted ten times or more. This chain uses TRBV29-1 with TRBJ2-5; D is unclear. Germline V CDR1 and CDR2: SQVTM, ANQGSEA. Trimming removed 7 bases at V and 1 base at J, with 10 bases between. The CDR3 is 12 residues long. CDR3 amino acids: CSAWAFQETQYF. DNA for the CDR3: TGCAGCGCCTGGGCCTTCCAAGAGACCCAGTACTTC.

The chain couples TRBV19 to TRBJ2-2; D is possibly TRBD1 (5 bases). The CDR3 consists of 14 residues. Germline V gene lookup returns CDR1 LNHDA and CDR2 SQIVND (reference sequence). V was shortened by 4 bases and J by 6 bases, with 12 bases between the two germline ends. The chain's CDR3 is CASSTGIWAGELFF. CDR3 DNA: TGTGCCAGTAGTACAGGGATTTGGGCCGGGGAGCTGTTTTTT.

This clonotype was found a few times. This sequence joins TRBV4-2 and TRBJ1-1; D is perhaps TRBD1 (5 bases). CDR3 length: 17 residues. Germline CDR1 LGHNA, CDR2 YNFKEQ. Trimming took off 3 bases at V and 0 bases at J, with 17 bases between the two ends. This CDR3 is CASSHGTDLTMNTEAFF. CDR3 coding DNA: TGTGCCAGCAGCCACGGGACGGATCTTACCATGAACACTGAAGCTTTCTTT.

The chain uses TRBV12-3 or TRBV12-4 and TRBJ2-1; 7 nucleotides agree with TRBD2. This CDR3 has 16 residues. Trimming removed 1 base from V and 2 bases from J; junction bases left unmatched: 5. CDR3: CASSLGAGAAYNEQFF. DNA for the CDR3: TGTGCCAGCAGTTTAGGGGCGGGAGCGGCCTACAATGAGCAGTTCTTC.

This chain links TRBV13 with TRBJ2-7, with D tentatively TRBD2 (6 bases). V lost 3 bases and J lost 0, with 15 bases in between. The CDR3 loop spans 16 amino acids. Germline V gene sequence: CDR1 PRHDT, CDR2 FYEKMQ (reference sequence). The chain's CDR3 is CASSFSVAASSYEQYF. The DNA of the CDR3 is TGTGCCAGCAGCTTTAGTGTAGCGGCGAGCTCCTACGAGCAGTACTTC.

There are many counts of this clonotype. The chain has TRBV28 and TRBJ2-5; D call uncertain. V lost 5 bases and J 2 bases, leaving 21 bases between the germline ends. The CDR3 is 17 residues long. CDR1 is MDHEN and CDR2 is SYDVKM in the germline V gene. In DNA form, the CDR3 reads TGTGCCAGCAGTACAACATGGGTCGAACCCCATCAAGAGACCCAGTACTTC. Encoded protein: CASSTTWVEPHQETQYF.

This clonotype was counted ten times or more. The genes are TRBV12-5 and TRBJ2-7; D unclear. Germline V gives CDR1 LGHNT, CDR2 FRNRAP. V lost 10 bases and J lost 3, with 16 bases in between. The CDR3 sequence is 13 residues long. The CDR3 region is CATPRGERYEQYF. CDR3 in DNA: TGTGCTACCCCAAGAGGAGAGCGCTACGAGCAGTACTTC.

In its sample, this clonotype was seen many times. The chain links TRBV27 to TRBJ2-7; 11 bases are shared with TRBD2. CDR3 length equals 16 residues. The V and J ends lost 4 bases and 1 base, in that order; junction bases with no gene match: 6. Per germline, CDR1 MNHEY and CDR2 SMNVEV (reference sequence). The CDR3 DNA reads as TGTGCCAGCAGTTCACCCGGGACTAGCGGTTCCTACGAGCAGTACTTC. Translation: CASSSPGTSGSYEQYF.

This chain connects TRBV11-2 to TRBJ2-1; the D gene is possibly TRBD2 (5 bases). There are 13 residues in the CDR3. CDR1 is SGHAT, CDR2 FQNNGV, per germline. Trimming pared 0 bases from V and 5 bases from J, leaving 5 bases between. The CDR3 DNA sequence: TGTGCCAGCAGCTTAGAGACTAACAATGAGCAGTTCTTC. It specifies CASSLETNNEQFF.

This clonotype has at least ten counts. The chain carries TRBV20-1 and TRBJ1-1; 8 nucleotides line up with TRBD1. This CDR3 region has 15 residues. V lost 3 bases and J lost 0; bases outside the gene matches: 6. Germline V gene data show CDR1 as DFQATT and CDR2 as SNEGSKA (reference sequence). CDR3 loop: CSASLTGALNTEAFF. The CDR3 DNA follows: TGCAGTGCTAGTTTGACAGGGGCCCTGAACACTGAAGCTTTCTTT.

This clonotype was recorded a few times. The rearrangement links TRBV5-1 to TRBJ2-7; weak D call: TRBD1 (6 bases). This CDR3 comprises 14 residues. The germline CDR1 and CDR2 sequences are SGHRS and YFSETQ. Trimming took 0 bases from V and 2 from J, leaving 9 bases between them. The CDR3 coding sequence is TGCGCCAGCAGCTTGGGTAGGACAGCCTACGAGCAGTACTTC. Its protein is CASSLGRTAYEQYF.

This clonotype was picked up a small number of times. The chain links TRBV20-1 to TRBJ2-5; 9 bases align to TRBD1. CDR3 length equals 14 residues. The ends lost 3 bases at V and 5 bases at J; junction bases unmatched: 7. Germline lookup yields CDR1 DFQATT and CDR2 SNEGSKA (reference sequence). The DNA for the CDR3 is TGCAGTGCTAGTGCGACAGGGGGGTGGGAGACCCAGTACTTC. It translates to CSASATGGWETQYF.

The V and J genes are TRBV29-1 and TRBJ2-2, with 7 bases that match TRBD2. Germline V CDR1 and CDR2: SQVTM, ANQGSEA. V lost 3 bases, J lost 7 bases, and 5 bases stayed unmatched. The CDR3 consists of 13 residues. Here the CDR3 reads CSVEGGYNGELFF. In DNA, the CDR3 is TGCAGCGTTGAGGGAGGGTACAACGGGGAGCTGTTTTTT.

This clonotype appeared a few times. The chain recombines TRBV20-1 with TRBJ2-2, with 10 bases identical to TRBD2. The germline V gene encodes CDR1 DFQATT and CDR2 SNEGSKA (reference sequence). CDR3 size: 16 residues. V shed 1 base and J 7 bases; nucleotides not matched to a gene: 9. The CDR3 here is CSARGLAGAGGGELFF. CDR3 coding DNA: TGCAGTGCTAGAGGCCTAGCGGGAGCCGGGGGCGGGGAGCTGTTTTTT.

This clonotype was observed at least ten times. The chain recombines TRBV18 with TRBJ1-2; no firm D call. From germline, CDR1 is KGHSH and CDR2 LQKENI. Trimming took 1 base from V and 4 from J, leaving 7 bases between them. The CDR3 loop spans 13 amino acids. The CDR3 protein is CASSPQTSYGYTF. CDR3 bases: TGTGCCAGCTCACCACAGACTAGCTATGGCTACACCTTC.

For this clonotype: Compared with germline, one end of the junction differs, possibly owing to a read error. The chain carries TRBV20-1 and TRBJ2-2; possibly TRBD2 for D (6 bases). The CDR3 contains 12 residues. Germline V gene sequence: CDR1 DFQATT, CDR2 SNEGSKA (reference sequence). CDR3 loop: CAGRPYTGGLFF. The DNA for the CDR3 is TGCGCTGGGCGACCATACACCGGGGGGCTGTTTTTT.

The rearrangement joins TRBV7-9 to TRBJ1-2; no reliable D call. V gave up 1 base and J gave up 8 bases, with 11 bases separating them. CDR1 is SEHNR and CDR2 is FQNEAQ in the germline V gene (reference sequence). This CDR3 spans 13 amino acids. This CDR3 reads CASSLVEKGGYTF. CDR3 nucleotides: TGTGCCAGCAGCTTAGTGGAGAAGGGCGGCTACACCTTC.

The V gene is TRBV14, the J gene TRBJ2-2, with D uncertain. Germline-derived CDR1 and CDR2 are SGHDN and FVKESK. The CDR3 is made up of 15 amino acids. Trimming pared 4 bases from V and 4 bases from J, leaving 13 bases between. The CDR3 sequence: CASSPQLGTTGELFF. The CDR3 region has the DNA TGTGCCAGCAGCCCCCAGCTGGGAACCACCGGGGAGCTGTTTTTT.

This clonotype was detected ten times or more. The chain employs TRBV2 and TRBJ2-5, with 7 bases aligning to TRBD1. The CDR3 covers 13 residues. Germline loops: CDR1 SNHLY, CDR2 FYNNEI. V was clipped by 6 bases and J by 4 bases; unmatched bases: 5. CDR3 loop: CASSPDRAETQYF. In DNA form, the CDR3 reads TGTGCCAGCAGCCCCGACAGGGCAGAGACCCAGTACTTC. Full variable domain (outside the CDR3, taken from reference TRBV2 and TRBJ2-5): EPEVTQTPSHQVTQMGQEVILRCVPISNHLYFYWYRQILGQKVEFLVSFYNNEISEKSEIFDDQFSVERPDGSNFTLKIRSTKLEDSAMYFCASSPDRAETQYFGPGTRLLVL.